The rows below give T cell receptor beta chains drawn from one sample of a study of cytomegalovirus exposure and HLA in healthy donors. The method was immunoSEQ multiplex PCR; TCRdb's version includes in-frame clones alone and lacks a portion of them. Among about 250,000 clones listed, around two thirds were seen once. The sequenced sample consisted of PBMCs. The receptors come from a female donor in good health and CMV-seronegative. CDR3s include the opening cysteine and the closing phenylalanine or tryptophan. The D gene is left open where the match is weak. Expanded clones are given a class, and other clones once, few, many or no size at all.

clone_size,d_call,v_call,j_call,cdr3_nt,cdr3_aa
-,-,TRBV7-9,TRBJ2-2,TGTTCCAGCAGCATCGGGGGAGCCGGGGAGCTGTTTTTT,CSSSIGGAGELFF
-,-,TRBV2,TRBJ1-1,TGTGCCAGCAGTGAGCGGAACACTGAAGCTTTCTTT,CASSERNTEAFF
-,-,TRBV7-9,TRBJ2-6,TGTTCCAGCAGCCCGTTCACAGGGCCTGGGGCCAACGTCCTGACTTTC,CSSSPFTGPGANVLTF
-,-,TRBV7-9,TRBJ2-3,TGTGCCAGCAGCGAAGTCAGGGCTCTCGCAGATACGCAGTATTTT,CASSEVRALADTQYF
-,TRBD2,TRBV9,TRBJ2-2,TGTGCCAGCAGCGTAGGAGGGAGGGATGCGGCCGGGGAGCTGTTTTTT,CASSVGGRDAAGELFF
-,-,TRBV19,TRBJ1-3,TGTGCCAGTAGACTCTCTGGAAACACCATATATTTT,CASRLSGNTIYF
few,TRBD2,TRBV7-2,TRBJ2-1,TGTGCCAGCAGCCCCTCCCGGGCGGGAGACAATGAGCAGTTCTTC,CASSPSRAGDNEQFF
once,TRBD1,TRBV7-9,TRBJ1-3,TGTGCCAGCAGCTTCGAAAGGACAGGGGAAGGTTACACCATATATTTT,CASSFERTGEGYTIYF
-,TRBD1,TRBV7-2,TRBJ2-1,TGTGCCAGCGGTCGACAGACAGGGGTTGAAAATGAGCAGTTCTTC,CASGRQTGVENEQFF
-,TRBD1,TRBV6-5,TRBJ2-1,TGTGCCAGCAGCCGGGACAGGGGGCGTCAAGGGCAGTTCTTC,CASSRDRGRQGQFF
-,TRBD1,TRBV6-6,TRBJ2-7,TGTGCCAGCAGTTACCGGACAGGGGCCGAGCAGTACTTC,CASSYRTGAEQYF
-,TRBD1,TRBV28,TRBJ1-5,TGTGCCAGCAGTTCAGCCCGGACAGGGAGAATAAATCAGCCCCAGCATTTT,CASSSARTGRINQPQHF
-,-,TRBV14,TRBJ2-3,TGTGCCAGCAGCCAAGTGGGCGGGTCTAGCACAGATACGCAGTATTTT,CASSQVGGSSTDTQYF